This TCR beta chain was sequenced during a study of T-cell memory formation after mild COVID-19. Study context: Largely, TCR clusters stayed within a single donor.

This clonotype was seen only a few times. The antigen is undetermined. 5'RACE primed at constant segments yielded TCR alpha and TCR beta cDNA libraries bearing sample barcodes and UMIs. A single record per CDR3 protein comes from TCRdb applying MiXCR to the 5' RACE reads. The sample yields 350,000 to 500,000 distinct CDR3 sequences, around 17% seen once. The CDR3 contains 14 residues. V shed 3 bases and J shed 0 bases, with 11 bases lying between them. The germline gives CDR1 DFQATT, CDR2 SNEGSKA (reference sequence). Study-wide points: The authors left the SARS-CoV-2 specificity of second-wave clones peaking on day 37 unconfirmed.

Sequencing was done on a sample of PBMCs or a T cell subset sorted from them (not recorded which). The chain employs TRBV20-1 and TRBJ1-1; possible D gene TRBD1, 6 bases. The TCR originated in a man younger than 35 who had mild COVID-19 (a few samples of this study predate the infection). Cell type and time point are not known. The chain's CDR3 is CSARFGGLNTEAFF. The CDR3 DNA reads TGCAGTGCTAGGTTCGGGGGGCTGAACACTGAAGCTTTCTTT.